These 23 T cell receptor beta chains came from one sample sequenced in a study of Ad26.COV2.S vaccination and SARS-CoV-2 variants. Assay: immunoSEQ multiplex PCR; the TCRdb copy retains only in-frame clones and omits some. The top ten hold approximately 1.7% of the sample, which has over 400,000 clones, about 90% seen once. Treatment noted: about 20 received Ad26.COV2.S at low or high dose, single or two shots; about five received placebo; per-sample allocation not given. Specimen acquisition occurred on day 63 following the initial vaccine or placebo injection. The sample consisted of peripheral blood, taken in a trial of Ad26.COV2.S vaccine versus placebo. These receptors originate from a person aged 18-65 years who received the Ad26.COV2.S COVID-19 vaccine or a placebo.

CDR3 DNA: TGCGCCAGCACCCCGGTGACCTCGGACGAGCAGTACTTC. Protein sequence: CASTPVTSDEQYF. This chain links TRBV5-1 with TRBJ2-7; D gene uncertain. The CDR3 length is 13 residues. Germline loops: CDR1 SGHRS, CDR2 YFSETQ. Trimming cost V 6 bases and J 5 bases, with 15 bases left between them.

The rearrangement uses TRBV5-1 and TRBJ1-1; D unresolved. In germline, CDR1 is SGHRS, CDR2 YFSETQ. The CDR3 loop spans 15 amino acids. The V end was cut by 0 bases, the J end by 0 bases, with 9 bases between. DNA of the CDR3: TGCGCCAGCAGCTTGGCGCCAGAATTGAACACTGAAGCTTTCTTT. Protein: CASSLAPELNTEAFF.

This rearrangement joins TRBV5-1 to TRBJ2-1, with 10 nucleotides matching TRBD2. The germline CDR1 and CDR2 sequences are SGHRS and YFSETQ. The CDR3 length is 15 residues. After removal of 4 bases from V and 2 bases from J, the junction contained 3 bases not matched to a gene. The CDR3 spells CASSVGLATYNEQFF. The CDR3 DNA is TGCGCCAGCAGCGTGGGACTAGCGACCTACAATGAGCAGTTCTTC.

The sample holds one count of this clone. The chain is built from TRBV11-2 and TRBJ1-1; D not certain. The CDR3 has 13 amino acids. V was pared by 1 base and J by 5 bases, with 8 bases between. Germline CDR1 is SGHAT and CDR2 is FQNNGV. CDR3 sequence: CASSLGFLTEAFF. DNA for the CDR3: TGTGCCAGCAGCTTAGGTTTTTTGACTGAAGCTTTCTTT.

The V call is TRBV9, the J call TRBJ2-2; possible D gene TRBD2, 5 bases. CDR1 is SGDLS and CDR2 is YYNGEE in the germline V gene. V was shortened by 5 bases and J by 3 bases, with 17 bases between the two germline ends. CDR3 length: 16 amino acids. The CDR3 loop is CASSAVWGAHTGELFF. Written as DNA, the CDR3 is TGTGCCAGCAGTGCCGTATGGGGAGCTCACACCGGGGAGCTGTTTTTT.

The J gene is TRBJ1-5, the V gene TRBV5-1; no clear D. CDR1 and CDR2 from the germline V gene are SGHRS and YFSETQ. The CDR3 is made up of 13 amino acids. The germline V and J ends were trimmed by 4 bases and 2 bases, with 7 bases remaining between them. CDR3 sequence: CASSPIGNQPQHF. The CDR3 region has the DNA TGCGCCAGCAGCCCAATTGGCAATCAGCCCCAGCATTTT.

J is TRBJ2-3 and V is TRBV24-1, with 9 bases identical to TRBD1. Germline CDR1 KGHDR, CDR2 SFDVKD. The CDR3 has 16 amino acids. The V gene end was trimmed by 5 bases and the J gene end by 3 bases; junction bases not matched to a gene: 8. The CDR3 region has the DNA TGTGCCACCAGTGCTAAGGGGACAGGGCAGACAGATACGCAGTATTTT. Encoded protein: CATSAKGTGQTDTQYF.

This chain links TRBV7-2 with TRBJ2-7; the match to TRBD1 covers 8 bases. The ends lost 5 bases at V and 3 bases at J; junction bases unmatched: 6. Germline-derived CDR1 and CDR2 are SGHTA and FQGNSA. The CDR3 runs 14 residues. CDR3 in DNA: TGTGCCAGCAGCCCCCGGACAGGGAACTACGAGCAGTACTTC. Encoded protein: CASSPRTGNYEQYF.

This clone is a singleton in its sample. The rearrangement links TRBV10-3 to TRBJ1-2; unclear D gene. The germline CDR1 and CDR2 sequences are ENHRY and SYGVKD. CDR3 length equals 13 residues. V was shortened by 11 bases and J by 4 bases, with 17 bases between the two germline ends. The CDR3 DNA reads as TGTGCCTCCCGGTCCCCTCTATTCTATGGCTACACCTTC. Translation gives CASRSPLFYGYTF.

V is TRBV19 and J is TRBJ2-2; 7 bases map to TRBD2. The CDR3 is made up of 17 amino acids. The V gene's germline CDR1 is LNHDA and CDR2 SQIVND (reference sequence). The ends lost 3 bases at V and 10 bases at J; junction bases unmatched: 17. CDR3 sequence: CASSMPTSEPLDAELFF. CDR3 DNA sequence: TGTGCCAGTAGTATGCCTACTAGCGAACCTCTCGACGCGGAGCTGTTTTTT.

V usage is TRBV25-1 and J usage is TRBJ2-5, with D perhaps TRBD2 (5 bases). Trimming pared 2 bases from V and 2 bases from J, leaving 18 bases between. The CDR3 has 17 residues. CDR1 and CDR2 from the germline V gene are MGHDK and SYGVNS. The CDR3 sequence: CASSEPGVTGLQETQYF. The CDR3 region has the DNA TGTGCCAGCAGTGAACCTGGGGTCACGGGATTACAAGAGACCCAGTACTTC.

The chain uses TRBV6-5 and TRBJ2-2, with 11 bases matching TRBD1. This CDR3 contains 16 residues. After removal of 2 bases from V and 4 bases from J, the junction contained 3 bases not matched to a gene. Germline CDR1 MNHEY, CDR2 SVGAGI. CDR3 nucleotide sequence: TGTGCCAGCAGTTACGCAGGGACAGGGGGCACCGGGGAGCTGTTTTTT. Protein product: CASSYAGTGGTGELFF.

This rearrangement joins TRBV21-1 to TRBJ2-3; the listed D gene, TRBD1, was not tested against the DNA. TRBV21-1 is a known pseudogene. The CDR3 spans 14 residues. The CDR3 region has the DNA TGTGCCAGCAGGGGGACAGGGCTGCCAGATACGCAGTATTTT. This gives the protein CASRGTGLPDTQYF.

The J gene is TRBJ1-4, the V gene TRBV6-2 or TRBV6-3, with D possibly matching TRBD1 (6 bases). This CDR3 is built from 17 residues. V was clipped by 4 bases and J by 7 bases, with 22 bases between them. Germline-derived CDR1 and CDR2 are MNHEY and SVGEGT. The CDR3 loop is CASSSGPGTRTREKLFF. DNA of the CDR3: TGTGCCAGCAGTTCGGGTCCCGGGACAAGGACCCGTGAAAAACTGTTTTTT.

The chain couples TRBV7-6 to TRBJ2-7; D assignment may be TRBD1 or TRBD2 (5 bases each). Germline CDR1 reads SGHVS; CDR2 reads FNYEAQ. V lost 5 bases and J 3 bases, leaving 17 bases between the germline ends. The CDR3 extends over 15 amino acids. The CDR3 DNA is TGTGCCAGCAGCCTTGGGGACCGGTTTGGCTACGAGCAGTACTTC. Its protein product is CASSLGDRFGYEQYF.

This rearrangement joins TRBV6-5 to TRBJ2-7, with D perhaps TRBD2 (6 bases). Germline CDR1 is MNHEY and CDR2 is SVGAGI. V was trimmed by 4 bases and J by 3 bases, leaving 16 bases between them. The CDR3 has 15 amino acids. CDR3 DNA sequence: TGTGCCAGCAGTTCCATCGGGAGTCCCATCTACGAGCAGTACTTC. As protein: CASSSIGSPIYEQYF.

The J gene is TRBJ2-3, the V gene TRBV18; 9 bases fit TRBD2. Germline V CDR1 and CDR2: KGHSH, LQKENI. Trimming removed 3 bases from V and 3 bases from J; junction bases left unmatched: 7. This CDR3 region has 16 residues. The CDR3 here is CASSPYGSGGTDTQYF. CDR3 bases: TGTGCCAGCTCACCTTATGGTAGCGGGGGAACAGATACGCAGTATTTT. Together with reference TRBV18 and TRBJ2-3, the CDR3 gives the full variable domain: NAGVMQNPRHLVRRRGQEARLRCSPMKGHSHVYWYRQLPEEGLKFMVYLQKENIIDESGMPKERFSAEFPKEGPSILRIQQVVRGDSAAYFCASSPYGSGGTDTQYFGPGTRLTVL.

The chain joins TRBV5-6 to TRBJ2-7; D is unclear. Germline values: CDR1 SGHDT, CDR2 YYEEEE. V lost 3 bases and J 0 bases, leaving 4 bases between the germline ends. CDR3 length: 12 amino acids. CDR3 coding DNA: TGTGCCAGCAGCTCTCACTCCTACGAGCAGTACTTC. This translates into CASSSHSYEQYF.

The gene calls are TRBV11-2 and TRBJ2-1, with D possibly being TRBD2 (6 bases). In germline, CDR1 is SGHAT, CDR2 FQNNGV. The CDR3 contains 15 residues. V lost 3 bases to trimming and J lost 4 bases, with 13 bases between them. The CDR3 protein is CASSFGGSGYNEQFF. The CDR3 coding sequence is TGTGCCAGCAGCTTCGGAGGGAGTGGGTACAATGAGCAGTTCTTC.

V usage is TRBV7-9 and J usage is TRBJ1-2; perhaps TRBD1 as D (6 bases). The CDR3 covers 13 residues. In germline, CDR1 is SEHNR, CDR2 FQNEAQ (reference sequence). V lost 5 bases and J 8 bases, leaving 15 bases between the germline ends. The CDR3 DNA follows: TGTGCCAGCAGCCCGACAGGAGTTGGAGGCTACACCTTC. Encoded protein: CASSPTGVGGYTF.

The CDR3 loop is CAWKWNNYNSPLHF. CDR3 nucleotide sequence: TGTGCCTGGAAGTGGAATAACTATAATTCACCCCTCCACTTT. The chain has TRBV30 and TRBJ1-6; D is ambiguous. CDR1 and CDR2 (germline): GTSNPN, SVGIG (reference sequence). The CDR3 covers 14 residues. The V gene lost 4 bases and the J gene lost 3 bases, with 10 bases spanning the gap.

The chain combines TRBV4-3 with TRBJ2-7; unclear D gene. There are 14 residues in the CDR3. Trimming removed 2 bases from V and 5 bases from J, with 13 bases in between. The germline V gene encodes CDR1 LGHNA and CDR2 YSLEER. The DNA for the CDR3 is TGCGCCAGCAGCCAAATCGCTGATTACCACGAGCAGTACTTC. Protein: CASSQIADYHEQYF.

Only one count was recorded for this clone. The chain recombines TRBV15 with TRBJ2-2, with 9 bases fitting TRBD1. The CDR3 spans 15 residues. Trimming at V came to 6 bases and at J to 3 bases, leaving 5 bases not matched to a gene. The germline V gene has CDR1 LNHNV and CDR2 YYDKDF (reference sequence). The DNA for the CDR3 is TGTGCCACCAGGGTCACAGGGGGCTACACCGGGGAGCTGTTTTTT. Protein product: CATRVTGGYTGELFF.